The 27 T cell receptor beta chains given below trace back to one sample, sequenced in a study of blood T cell repertoires in COVID-19. Clones were read by immunoSEQ multiplex PCR, and TCRdb kept only the in-frame ones, dropping some. In the table there are 150,000 to 200,000 clones, 80% to 90% of which are singletons. The sequencing sample was made of peripheral blood. These receptors came from a woman under 30 who had recovered from COVID-19.

The chain carries TRBV19 and TRBJ1-5, with D unresolved. V lost 3 bases and J 3 bases, leaving 6 bases between the germline ends. CDR3 size: 13 residues. Germline CDR1 LNHDA, CDR2 SQIVND (reference sequence). As DNA, the CDR3 is TGTGCCAGTAGTATCCTAGCCAATCAGCCCCAGCATTTT. This codes for CASSILANQPQHF.

The rearrangement joins TRBV5-4 to TRBJ2-2, with D maybe TRBD2 (5 bases). Germline loops: CDR1 SGHNT, CDR2 YYREEE (reference sequence). CDR3 size: 14 residues. The ends were cut back, 1 base at V and 6 bases at J, with 10 bases in the middle. The CDR3 sequence: CASSLIRDAGELFF. As DNA, the CDR3 is TGTGCCAGCAGCTTGATTCGGGATGCCGGGGAGCTGTTTTTT.

This rearrangement joins TRBV10-3 to TRBJ2-7; a possible D gene is TRBD2 (7 bases). The CDR3 is 15 residues long. Germline-derived CDR1 and CDR2 are ENHRY and SYGVKD. V was trimmed by 3 bases and J by 6 bases, leaving 18 bases between them. CDR3 in DNA: TGTGCCATCAGTGAAGGGGGGGTCAGGGTGTTCGAGCAGTACGTC. Encoded protein: CAISEGGVRVFEQYV.

The chain employs TRBV19 and TRBJ1-4; 7 bases are a match to TRBD1. CDR3 length: 15 amino acids. V was pared by 3 bases and J by 5 bases, with 6 bases of the junction left unmatched. CDR1 is LNHDA, CDR2 SQIVND, per germline (reference sequence). The CDR3 nucleotides read TGTGCCAGTAGTATCCGAAGGGGGCCAAATGAAAAACTGTTTTTT. The encoded protein is CASSIRRGPNEKLFF. The full variable domain, in which reference TRBV19 and TRBJ1-4 provide the parts outside the CDR3, is DGGITQSPKYLFRKEGQNVTLSCEQNLNHDAMYWYRQDPGQGLRLIYYSQIVNDFQKGDIAEGYSVSREKKESFPLTVTSAQKNPTAFYLCASSIRRGPNEKLFFGSGTQLSVL.

The chain joins TRBV5-5 to TRBJ1-4; 7 bases line up with TRBD1. Trimming cost V 3 bases and J 7 bases; bases outside gene matches: 12. In germline, CDR1 is SGHKS, CDR2 YYEKEE (reference sequence). The CDR3 extends over 16 amino acids. CDR3 nucleotide sequence: TGTGCCAGCAGCTCCCCTCCCGGGACAGTAGGTGAAAAACTGTTTTTT. This sequence encodes CASSSPPGTVGEKLFF.

CDR3 in DNA: TGTGCCACCCTCGTTGGCAGCTATGGCTACACCTTC. This translates into CATLVGSYGYTF. J is TRBJ1-2 and V is TRBV6-5; D gene unclear. V lost 10 bases and J 4 bases, leaving 13 bases between the germline ends. Germline V CDR1 and CDR2: MNHEY, SVGAGI. The CDR3 is 12 residues long.

This chain joins TRBV18 and TRBJ1-5; TRBD1 aligns across 8 bases. Germline CDR1 is KGHSH and CDR2 is LQKENI. The CDR3 sequence is 15 residues long. With 6 bases clipped from V and 6 bases from J, the junction kept 10 bases outside the gene matches. Here the CDR3 reads CASSPGQGGSQPQHF. The DNA for the CDR3 is TGTGCCAGCTCGCCCGGACAGGGTGGGAGTCAGCCCCAGCATTTT.

CDR3 loop: CASNMAGAGELFF. The DNA of the CDR3 is TGTGCCAGCAACATGGCAGGGGCCGGGGAGCTGTTTTTT. The chain recombines TRBV9 with TRBJ2-2; TRBD1 might be the D (6 bases). V lost 6 bases to trimming and J lost 6 bases, with 12 bases between them. The CDR3 length is 13 residues. Germline V gene sequence: CDR1 SGDLS, CDR2 YYNGEE.

The chain recombines TRBV6-5 with TRBJ2-1, with D possibly being TRBD2 (7 bases). V was cut by 3 bases and J by 6 bases, with 12 bases left in between. The CDR3 has 14 amino acids. Germline V lookup: CDR1 MNHEY, CDR2 SVGAGI. Here the CDR3 reads CASSYMRGGNEQFF. For the CDR3, the DNA is TGTGCCAGCAGTTATATGAGGGGGGGCAATGAGCAGTTCTTC.

Turning to this clone: A junction end diverges from the germline sequence, so it may reflect a read error. This chain links TRBV10-3 with TRBJ2-1; 8 nucleotides agree with TRBD2. The CDR3 contains 14 residues. Germline CDR1 ENHRY, CDR2 SYGVKD. CDR3 region: CATASGGPYTEQFF. In DNA, the CDR3 is TGTGCCACCGCCAGCGGGGGCCCGTACACTGAGCAGTTCTTC.

The gene calls are TRBV5-6 and TRBJ1-4; D is undetermined. In germline, CDR1 is SGHDT, CDR2 YYEEEE. V was cut by 3 bases and J by 0 bases, with 6 bases left in between. This CDR3 is built from 14 residues. CDR3 nucleotides: TGTGCCAGCAGCTCAATTGCAACTAATGAAAAACTGTTTTTT. This translates into CASSSIATNEKLFF.

The chain combines TRBV5-6 with TRBJ1-2; maybe TRBD1 (5 bases). This CDR3 region has 14 residues. V was cut by 2 bases and J by 6 bases, with 14 bases left in between. Germline V gene lookup returns CDR1 SGHDT and CDR2 YYEEEE. CDR3 sequence reads: CASSFGGGDHGYTF. The CDR3 DNA follows: TGTGCCAGCAGCTTCGGTGGGGGGGACCATGGCTACACCTTC.

The rearrangement links TRBV9 to TRBJ1-6; TRBD1 might be the D (6 bases). The V end lost 4 bases, the J end lost 5 bases, and 13 bases lay between the germline ends. Germline CDR1 is SGDLS and CDR2 is YYNGEE. CDR3 length: 15 residues. CDR3 loop: CASSFRQDNNSPLHF. The CDR3 DNA is TGTGCCAGCAGCTTTAGACAGGACAATAATTCACCCCTCCACTTT. Full variable domain (remainder filled in from reference TRBV9 and TRBJ1-6): DSGVTQTPKHLITATGQRVTLRCSPRSGDLSVYWYQQSLDQGLQFLIQYYNGEERAKGNILERFSAQQFPDLHSELNLSSLELGDSALYFCASSFRQDNNSPLHFGNGTRLTVT.

This chain joins TRBV7-8 and TRBJ2-7; 11 bases agree with TRBD2. The CDR3 has 14 residues. The germline CDR1 and CDR2 sequences are SGHVS and FQNEAQ. J was trimmed by 6 bases and V by 3 bases; bases with no gene match: 4. CDR3 DNA: TGTGCCAGCAGCTTCACGGGACTAGCGGTCGAGCAGTACGTC. As protein: CASSFTGLAVEQYV.

The chain couples TRBV15 to TRBJ2-7, with a possible D match to TRBD2 (6 bases). CDR3 length: 14 residues. V was cut by 6 bases and J by 6 bases, with 18 bases left in between. Per the germline V gene, CDR1 is LNHNV and CDR2 is YYDKDF (reference sequence). CDR3 bases: TGTGCCACCAGTACCGGAGGGGAGCGAGGCGAGCAGTACTTC. As protein: CATSTGGERGEQYF.

The chain has TRBV5-1 and TRBJ1-2; TRBD1 matches 8 bases. Germline assignment: CDR1 SGHRS and CDR2 YFSETQ. V lost 2 bases and J lost 7; bases outside the gene matches: 10. The CDR3 spans 15 residues. CDR3 residues: CASSFGSGGLGGYTF. The CDR3 DNA reads as TGCGCCAGCAGCTTTGGGTCAGGGGGCTTGGGTGGCTACACCTTC.

The J gene is TRBJ2-5, the V gene TRBV2; 8 nucleotides line up with TRBD2. Germline V gives CDR1 SNHLY, CDR2 FYNNEI. After removal of 3 bases from V and 5 bases from J, the junction contained 2 bases not matched to a gene. CDR3 length equals 13 residues. CDR3 nucleotides: TGTGCCAGCAGTGAGACTAGCGTGGAGACCCAGTACTTC. This encodes CASSETSVETQYF. Filled out from reference TRBV2 and TRBJ2-5, the complete variable domain reads EPEVTQTPSHQVTQMGQEVILRCVPISNHLYFYWYRQILGQKVEFLVSFYNNEISEKSEIFDDQFSVERPDGSNFTLKIRSTKLEDSAMYFCASSETSVETQYFGPGTRLLVL.

The sample holds many counts of this clone. CDR3 nucleotides: TGCGCCAGCAGCGACACCGGGACAGGGGTTGGAAGCAATCAGCCCCAGCATTTT. It specifies CASSDTGTGVGSNQPQHF. The chain combines TRBV4-1 with TRBJ1-5; 10 bases fit TRBD1. Trimming removed 5 bases from V and 1 base from J; junction bases left unmatched: 11. The germline CDR1 and CDR2 sequences are MGHRA and YSYEKL. There are 18 residues in the CDR3.

The CDR3 spells CASSPQGYANNEQFF. DNA of the CDR3: TGTGCCAGCAGTCCTCAGGGGTATGCGAACAATGAGCAGTTCTTC. The V call is TRBV6-5, the J call TRBJ2-1; possibly TRBD1 for D (6 bases). CDR3 length equals 15 residues. V was trimmed by 5 bases and J by 5 bases, leaving 16 bases between them. Germline loops: CDR1 MNHEY, CDR2 SVGAGI.

V is TRBV3-1 (or the pseudogene TRBV3-2) and J is TRBJ2-5; TRBD1 is a possible D gene (6 bases). Germline V lookup: CDR1 LGHDT, CDR2 YNNKEL (reference sequence). V dropped 4 bases and J dropped 5 bases, with 17 bases sitting between them. This CDR3 is 15 amino acids long. The CDR3 here is CASSLRGGPTETQYF. The CDR3 DNA is TGTGCCAGCAGCCTTAGAGGGGGTCCGACGGAGACCCAGTACTTC.

CDR3 coding DNA: TGTGCCAGCAGCCGGGGACAGGACTCCTCCTACGAGCAGTACGTC. Amino acids: CASSRGQDSSYEQYV. This chain links TRBV14 with TRBJ2-7; TRBD1 matches at 8 bases. CDR1 is SGHDN, CDR2 FVKESK, per germline. V dropped 4 bases and J dropped 0; count of bases not matched to a gene: 5. The CDR3 contains 15 residues.

This chain links TRBV6-1 with TRBJ2-3, with 7 bases that match TRBD1. The CDR3 runs to 16 residues. Germline CDR1 MNHNS, CDR2 SASEGT. J lost 2 bases, V lost 5 bases, and 10 bases had no gene match. The CDR3 sequence: CASSKEPGQTTDTQYF. The CDR3 DNA is TGTGCCAGCAGTAAAGAACCGGGACAGACCACAGATACGCAGTATTTT.

This clone was found once. This chain links TRBV5-1 with TRBJ1-5, with a possible D match to TRBD1 (6 bases). Germline assignment: CDR1 SGHRS and CDR2 YFSETQ. The CDR3 sequence is 15 residues long. Trimming pared 4 bases from V and 2 bases from J, leaving 13 bases between. This CDR3 reads CASSVTGHGNQPQHF. As DNA, the CDR3 is TGCGCCAGCAGCGTAACAGGGCATGGCAATCAGCCCCAGCATTTT. Complete variable domain (other parts from reference TRBV5-1 and TRBJ1-5): KAGVTQTPRYLIKTRGQQVTLSCSPISGHRSVSWYQQTPGQGLQFLFEYFSETQRNKGNFPGRFSGRQFSNSRSEMNVSTLELGDSALYLCASSVTGHGNQPQHFGDGTRLSIL.

The chain employs TRBV27 and TRBJ1-1, with TRBD1 identical over 7 bases. The CDR3 spans 17 residues. V lost 6 bases and J lost 8; bases outside the gene matches: 21. CDR1 and CDR2 (germline): MNHEY, SMNVEV (reference sequence). CDR3 coding DNA: TGTGCCAGCAGCCCTCGGAGGGGGCTAAGCATTAGCGACGAAGCTTTCTTT. Protein product: CASSPRRGLSISDEAFF.

The chain has TRBV10-3 and TRBJ1-5, with a possible D match to TRBD1 (6 bases). The V and J ends lost 8 bases and 0 bases respectively, with 11 bases between them. Germline loops: CDR1 ENHRY, CDR2 SYGVKD. The CDR3 length is 14 residues. This CDR3 is CAISGTNSNQPQHF. The CDR3 nucleotides read TGTGCCATCTCCGGGACAAATAGCAATCAGCCCCAGCATTTT.

The gene calls are TRBV5-1 and TRBJ1-1; TRBD1 is a possible D gene (5 bases). This CDR3 contains 13 residues. Germline-derived CDR1 and CDR2 are SGHRS and YFSETQ. V was shortened by 3 bases and J by 1 base, with 7 bases between the two germline ends. The chain's CDR3 is CASSWTPNTEAFF. CDR3 DNA: TGCGCCAGCAGCTGGACACCGAACACTGAAGCTTTCTTT.

The V gene is TRBV19, the J gene TRBJ2-1, with D possibly being TRBD2 (5 bases). Trimming took off 4 bases at V and 0 bases at J, with 10 bases between the two ends. Germline V lookup: CDR1 LNHDA, CDR2 SQIVND (reference sequence). The CDR3 is made up of 15 amino acids. In DNA, the CDR3 is TGTGCCAGTAGTACCTTAGCGAACTCCTACAATGAGCAGTTCTTC. It encodes CASSTLANSYNEQFF.